This entry features one T cell receptor (beta chain) sequence. Its antigen is not identified. The sample comes from a study of OX40 agonist ivuxolimab in advanced cancers. Turning to the study itself: Ivuxolimab doses were 0.01, 0.1, 0.3, 1.5, 3 or 10 mg/kg every 2 weeks.

Points from the study as a whole: Both blood CD4+ and CD8+ T cells showed clonal growth by week 6 at 0.1 to 3.0 mg/kg. At 0.1-3.0 mg/kg, partial responders had clonal expansion among the lowest observed.

V lost 0 bases and J lost 4; bases outside the gene matches: 4. There are 16 residues in the CDR3. The V gene's germline CDR1 is MGHRA and CDR2 YSYEKL. This table comes from immunoSEQ multiplex PCR, and its TCRdb copy is limited to in-frame clones, with some not included. The sample holds about 52,000 clones, 94% seen once. The investigators sampled blood at baseline, at cycle 4 day 1, and at cycle 7 day 1. Sequenced here: CD4+ or CD8+ T cells sorted from blood, sampled in a trial of the OX40 agonist ivuxolimab. The chain joins TRBV4-1 to TRBJ2-1; TRBD2 matches 9 bases. The receptor was isolated from an adult with an advanced solid tumor such as melanoma, head and neck, liver or kidney cancer. The CDR3 sequence is CASSQEGTSGYNEQFF. Here the CDR3 DNA reads TGCGCCAGCAGCCAAGAGGGTACTAGCGGGTACAATGAGCAGTTCTTC.